The 12 T cell receptor beta chains reported below all come from one sample, sequenced in a study of blood T cell repertoires in COVID-19. Sequenced by immunoSEQ multiplex PCR; TCRdb stores in-frame clones only, minus some. Here the sample spans roughly 250,000 clones, 84% being singletons. Input material: peripheral blood. These receptors came from a human donor in a cohort sampled during active COVID-19.

The chain carries TRBV12-3 or TRBV12-4 and TRBJ1-5, with a possible D match to TRBD1 (6 bases). CDR3 length: 13 amino acids. The V and J ends lost 7 bases and 3 bases respectively, with 10 bases between them. CDR3 sequence reads: CASTRDNNQPQHF. The CDR3 region has the DNA TGTGCCAGCACCAGGGACAACAATCAGCCCCAGCATTTT.

The CDR3 is CASSLGQGNQPQHF. In DNA, the CDR3 is TGTGCCAGCAGTTTAGGTCAGGGGAATCAGCCCCAGCATTTT. The chain links TRBV28 to TRBJ1-5; possibly TRBD1 for D (6 bases). This CDR3 is built from 14 residues. Trimming removed 2 bases from V and 4 bases from J, with 9 bases in between. Germline values: CDR1 MDHEN, CDR2 SYDVKM.

CDR3 DNA: TGTGCCAGCAGTACCCCCAACAGGGGGCTTCGGCACACCATATATTTT. Its translation: CASSTPNRGLRHTIYF. This chain connects TRBV28 to TRBJ1-3; the match to TRBD1 covers 9 bases. V lost 5 bases to trimming and J lost 8 bases; unmatched junction nucleotides: 13. In germline, CDR1 is MDHEN, CDR2 SYDVKM. The CDR3 extends over 16 amino acids.

The V call is TRBV18, the J call TRBJ1-6; 7 bases are a match to TRBD1. Germline CDR1 is KGHSH and CDR2 is LQKENI. This CDR3 is 15 amino acids long. J lost 8 bases, V lost 5 bases, and 9 bases had no gene match. This chain's CDR3 is CASSTIGGADSPLHF. For the CDR3, the DNA is TGTGCCAGCTCAACAATAGGGGGCGCGGATTCACCCCTCCACTTT.

The chain carries TRBV5-6 and TRBJ1-6; D ambiguous. V lost 0 bases and J 8 bases, leaving 12 bases between the germline ends. The length of the CDR3 is 15 residues. The germline V gene encodes CDR1 SGHDT and CDR2 YYEEEE. The CDR3: CASSLVSGSDSPLHF. The CDR3 DNA follows: TGTGCCAGCAGCTTGGTTTCGGGATCGGATTCACCCCTCCACTTT.

This clone was seen more than once but under ten times. V is TRBV10-1 and J is TRBJ2-7; D remains unclear. The CDR3 is made up of 13 amino acids. Looked up from germline, CDR1 is WNHNN and CDR2 is SYGVQD (reference sequence). Trimming shortened V by 0 bases and J by 6 bases, and 9 bases separated the two germline ends. CDR3 nucleotide sequence: TGCGCCAGCAGTGAGTCGATGAGATCCGAGCAGTACTTC. Translated, it gives CASSESMRSEQYF.

The chain joins TRBV4-3 to TRBJ2-1; possible D gene TRBD2, 5 bases. Trimming left V 0 bases short and J 5 bases short, with 17 bases between. The V gene's germline CDR1 is LGHNA and CDR2 YSLEER. This CDR3 has 17 amino acids. CDR3 region: CASSQDWRGTGNNEQFF. The CDR3 nucleotides are TGCGCCAGCAGCCAAGATTGGAGAGGAACGGGGAACAATGAGCAGTTCTTC.

The chain couples TRBV5-1 to TRBJ1-1, with D unresolved. The germline V and J ends were trimmed by 6 bases and 2 bases, with 17 bases remaining between them. Germline CDR1 is SGHRS and CDR2 is YFSETQ. This CDR3 is 15 amino acids long. The CDR3 protein is CASNPGGPSNTEAFF. The DNA of the CDR3 is TGCGCCAGCAACCCTGGAGGACCCTCAAACACTGAAGCTTTCTTT.

V is TRBV5-4 and J is TRBJ1-3, with 8 nucleotides matching TRBD1. From germline, CDR1 is SGHNT and CDR2 YYREEE (reference sequence). There are 20 residues in the CDR3. With V trimmed by 4 bases and J by 1 base, 19 bases remained unmatched. The CDR3 DNA is TGTGCCAGCAGCGGAACTCCCGGACAGGGAAGAGGTTTGTCTGGAAACACCATATATTTT. Protein sequence: CASSGTPGQGRGLSGNTIYF.

The rearrangement joins TRBV5-1 to TRBJ2-5; TRBD2 matches at 7 bases. The V segment lost 0 bases and the J segment 4 bases; nucleotides outside the gene matches: 12. CDR3 size: 17 residues. Germline CDR1 is SGHRS and CDR2 is YFSETQ. For the CDR3, the DNA is TGCGCCAGCAGCTTGGCGGGGGGAAATACGAATAGAGAGACCCAGTACTTC. Residues: CASSLAGGNTNRETQYF.

The gene calls are TRBV7-8 and TRBJ2-4; 9 bases are shared with TRBD1. This CDR3 spans 17 amino acids. Trimming took 1 base from V and 0 from J; bases not matched to a gene: 4. CDR1 and CDR2 from the germline V gene are SGHVS and FQNEAQ. CDR3: CASSLDGTGKAKNIQYF. CDR3 coding DNA: TGTGCCAGCAGCTTAGATGGGACAGGGAAAGCCAAAAACATTCAGTACTTC.

The chain is built from TRBV28 and TRBJ2-7, with 11 nucleotides matching TRBD2. The CDR3 extends over 16 amino acids. V was pared by 2 bases and J by 5 bases, with 8 bases of the junction left unmatched. The V gene's germline CDR1 is MDHEN and CDR2 SYDVKM. Written as DNA, the CDR3 is TGTGCCAGCAGTTTAAGTAGCGGGGGGGCCCGGAACGAGCAGTACTTC. Protein: CASSLSSGGARNEQYF.